A selection of T cell receptor beta chains follows, all from one sample in a study of T cell responses to AZD1222 COVID-19 vaccine. Sequenced by immunoSEQ multiplex PCR; TCRdb stores in-frame clones only, minus some. The sample has 120,000 to 150,000 clones, around 89% seen once. The sequenced sample was peripheral blood, obtained on day 0 of AZD1222 vaccination. Receptor source: an adult in good health. Each CDR3 is given with its conserved first and last residue. D genes are given only for firm matches. Expanded clones are given a class, and other clones once, few, many or no size at all.

d_call: .
v_call: TRBV28
j_call: TRBJ2-7
clone_size: .
cdr3_aa: CASRRGHNYEQYF
cdr3_nt: TGTGCCAGCAGGCGGGGACACAACTACGAGCAGTACTTC

d_call: TRBD1
v_call: TRBV24-1
j_call: TRBJ2-1
clone_size: .
cdr3_aa: CATSEASGGYGDEQFF
cdr3_nt: TGTGCCACCAGTGAGGCTTCAGGGGGCTACGGGGATGAGCAGTTCTTC

d_call: TRBD1
v_call: TRBV28
j_call: TRBJ1-4
clone_size: .
cdr3_aa: CASRLTTGLATNEKLFF
cdr3_nt: TGTGCCAGCAGATTGACGACAGGGCTCGCAACTAATGAAAAACTGTTTTTT

d_call: .
v_call: TRBV28
j_call: TRBJ2-7
clone_size: .
cdr3_aa: CASSLPGSSYEQYF
cdr3_nt: TGTGCCAGCAGTTTGCCGGGGTCTTCCTACGAGCAGTACTTC

d_call: .
v_call: TRBV19
j_call: TRBJ2-7
clone_size: .
cdr3_aa: CASSGYREGYEQYF
cdr3_nt: TGTGCCAGTAGTGGATACAGGGAAGGGTACGAGCAGTACTTC

d_call: .
v_call: TRBV9
j_call: TRBJ2-7
clone_size: .
cdr3_aa: CASSVGPFYEQYF
cdr3_nt: TGTGCCAGCAGCGTGGGACCCTTCTACGAGCAGTACTTC

d_call: .
v_call: TRBV7-2
j_call: TRBJ1-5
clone_size: .
cdr3_aa: CASSLVERTSQHF
cdr3_nt: TGTGCCAGCAGCTTAGTCGAACGGACAAGTCAGCATTTT

d_call: TRBD1
v_call: TRBV9
j_call: TRBJ1-2
clone_size: .
cdr3_aa: CASSAGQGDYGYTF
cdr3_nt: TGTGCCAGCAGCGCGGGACAGGGGGACTATGGCTACACCTTC

d_call: TRBD1
v_call: TRBV28
j_call: TRBJ2-5
clone_size: .
cdr3_aa: CASSLRDRGHETQYF
cdr3_nt: TGTGCCAGCAGTCTCCGGGACAGGGGGCACGAGACCCAGTACTTC

d_call: TRBD2
v_call: TRBV27
j_call: TRBJ2-3
clone_size: .
cdr3_aa: CASSYGGRLADTQYF
cdr3_nt: TGTGCCAGCAGTTATGGCGGGAGGCTGGCAGATACGCAGTATTTT

d_call: .
v_call: TRBV6-5
j_call: TRBJ1-2
clone_size: .
cdr3_aa: CASRRGSYGYTF
cdr3_nt: TGTGCCAGCAGACGCGGTTCCTATGGCTACACCTTC

d_call: .
v_call: TRBV5-1
j_call: TRBJ2-1
clone_size: .
cdr3_aa: CASSPGHRVGSSYNEQFF
cdr3_nt: TGCGCCAGCAGCCCGGGACACCGGGTCGGCAGCTCCTACAATGAGCAGTTCTTC

d_call: TRBD1
v_call: TRBV7-9
j_call: TRBJ2-1
clone_size: few
cdr3_aa: CASSPRDREYNEQFF
cdr3_nt: TGTGCCAGCAGCCCCCGGGACAGGGAATACAATGAGCAGTTCTTC

d_call: TRBD1
v_call: TRBV7-9
j_call: TRBJ1-2
clone_size: .
cdr3_aa: CASSLTGQGNYGYTF
cdr3_nt: TGTGCCAGCAGCTTGACGGGACAGGGGAACTATGGCTACACCTTC

d_call: .
v_call: TRBV28
j_call: TRBJ2-4
clone_size: .
cdr3_aa: CASSLYREAAKNIQYF
cdr3_nt: TGTGCCAGCAGTTTATACAGGGAGGCGGCCAAAAACATTCAGTACTTC

d_call: .
v_call: TRBV6-1
j_call: TRBJ2-3
clone_size: .
cdr3_aa: CASSDIYRQTDTQYF
cdr3_nt: TGTGCCAGCAGTGACATATACCGACAGACAGATACGCAGTATTTT

d_call: .
v_call: TRBV6-5
j_call: TRBJ1-5
clone_size: .
cdr3_aa: CASSYQGNNQPQHF
cdr3_nt: TGTGCCAGCAGTTATCAAGGGAACAATCAGCCCCAGCATTTT

d_call: TRBD1
v_call: TRBV28
j_call: TRBJ2-5
clone_size: .
cdr3_aa: CASREQGAGTETQYF
cdr3_nt: TGTGCCAGCAGAGAACAGGGGGCAGGAACAGAGACCCAGTACTTC

d_call: TRBD2
v_call: TRBV5-1
j_call: TRBJ2-1
clone_size: .
cdr3_aa: CASSSASGGNEQFF
cdr3_nt: TGCGCCAGCAGCTCCGCCTCGGGAGGCAATGAGCAGTTCTTC

d_call: .
v_call: TRBV10-3
j_call: TRBJ1-6
clone_size: .
cdr3_aa: CAITGSETSPLHF
cdr3_nt: TGTGCCATAACAGGGTCGGAGACGAGTCCCCTCCACTTT

d_call: TRBD2
v_call: TRBV5-4
j_call: TRBJ2-1
clone_size: .
cdr3_aa: CASRSRGTGGSYNEQFF
cdr3_nt: TGTGCCAGCAGAAGCCGAGGCACGGGAGGGTCCTACAATGAGCAGTTCTTC

d_call: .
v_call: TRBV29-1
j_call: TRBJ2-7
clone_size: .
cdr3_aa: CSVDPKQGLDYLLSSYEQYF
cdr3_nt: TGCAGCGTGGACCCTAAACAGGGACTTGATTACCTTCTTAGCTCCTACGAGCAGTACTTC

d_call: .
v_call: TRBV7-2
j_call: TRBJ1-3
clone_size: .
cdr3_aa: CASSLHRASGNTIYF
cdr3_nt: TGTGCCAGCAGCTTACACAGGGCAAGTGGAAACACCATATATTTT

d_call: .
v_call: TRBV12-3/TRBV12-4
j_call: TRBJ2-1
clone_size: once
cdr3_aa: CASSKGSYNEQFF
cdr3_nt: TGTGCCAGCAGTAAGGGCTCCTACAATGAGCAGTTCTTC

d_call: .
v_call: TRBV15
j_call: TRBJ1-6
clone_size: once
cdr3_aa: CATSRDTVSSPLHF
cdr3_nt: TGTGCCACCAGCAGAGACACGGTTTCTTCACCCCTCCACTTT

d_call: .
v_call: TRBV6-2/TRBV6-3
j_call: TRBJ1-2
clone_size: .
cdr3_aa: CASSQGQHGYTF
cdr3_nt: TGTGCCAGCAGTCAAGGGCAGCATGGCTACACCTTC

d_call: .
v_call: TRBV5-1
j_call: TRBJ1-6
clone_size: .
cdr3_aa: CASSWDKYNSPLHF
cdr3_nt: TGCGCCAGCAGCTGGGATAAGTATAATTCACCCCTCCACTTT

d_call: TRBD1
v_call: TRBV7-2
j_call: TRBJ2-7
clone_size: .
cdr3_aa: CASSLGQVYEQYF
cdr3_nt: TGTGCCAGCAGCCTAGGACAGGTCTACGAGCAGTACTTC